The T cell receptor (beta chain) under discussion was sequenced for a study of blood T cell repertoires in COVID-19. Across the study: Both acute and convalescent COVID-19 samples were obtained from the United States, Italy and Spain. PBMCs, B-cell-depleted T cells, or T cells provided the cDNA or gDNA that made up the material.

Symptom resolution, clearance, or two negative PCRs marked the recovered donors of Cohort 3. The authors' processing: By means of reference gene primer amplification, nucleated cell counts were estimated. The data were produced by immunoSEQ multiplex PCR, yet TCRdb's version contains in-frame clones alone and is incomplete. Clone size and V and J calls were adopted from that table, with D and trimming inferred from the DNA. This table holds about 400,000 clones, about nine tenths found once. After removal of 2 bases from V and 0 bases from J, the junction contained 13 bases not matched to a gene. Per germline, CDR1 SGHAT and CDR2 FQNNGV. This CDR3 region has 19 residues.

Sequencing used PBMCs or T cells enriched from blood (not recorded which). The rearrangement joins TRBV11-2 to TRBJ2-7; 10 positions match TRBD2. This TCR derives from a woman aged 25 to 45 who had recovered from COVID-19. CDR3 nucleotides: TGTGCCAGCAGCTTACGCTTAGCGGGGGGTAAACAATACTCCTACGAGCAGTACTTC. Translated, it gives CASSLRLAGGKQYSYEQYF.